The rows below give T cell receptor beta chains drawn from one sample of a study of early T cells in non-severe SARS-CoV-2 infection. TCRdb processed the 5' RACE reads anew with MiXCR; each CDR3 protein has one entry. This table has about 69,000 distinct CDR3 sequences, roughly a tenth appearing once. The sample consisted of whole blood. The receptors originated from an adult who was a healthcare worker with PCR-confirmed SARS-CoV-2 infection or an uninfected control (not recorded which). Both conserved end residues are part of each CDR3. D genes are given only for firm matches. For some rows the clone size is stated as once, few or many, or as a class when expanded; others skip it.

j_call d_call clone_size v_call cdr3_aa cdr3_nt
TRBJ2-1 . few TRBV30 CASPGNLGEEQFF TGTGCCTCGCCCGGGAACCTGGGGGAGGAGCAGTTCTTC
TRBJ2-3 TRBD1 many TRBV6-5 CASSGYDRGGTDTQYF TGTGCCAGCAGTGGTTACGACAGGGGTGGTACAGATACGCAGTATTTT
TRBJ2-2 TRBD2 few TRBV7-8 CASSLVAGAAPGELFF TGTGCCAGCAGCTTAGTAGCGGGAGCCGCCCCCGGGGAGCTGTTTTTT
TRBJ2-1 . . TRBV6-1 CASSEAPQSEQFF TGTGCCAGCAGTGAAGCACCACAAAGTGAGCAGTTCTTC
TRBJ1-2 TRBD1 many TRBV30 CAWSVQGSYGYTF TGTGCCTGGAGTGTACAGGGGAGCTATGGCTACACCTTC
TRBJ2-7 TRBD1 . TRBV5-1 CASSLIMGQYEQYF TGCGCCAGCAGCTTGATCATGGGACAGTACGAGCAGTACTTC
TRBJ2-5 TRBD2 . TRBV10-3 CAISESSGNGETQYF TGTGCCATCAGTGAGTCTAGCGGGAATGGGGAGACCCAGTACTTC
TRBJ2-5 . many TRBV20-1 CSASDQVQTQYF TGCAGTGCTTCGGACCAGGTTCAGACCCAGTACTTC
TRBJ2-7 . few TRBV6-2/TRBV6-3 CASRPTGLHYEQYF TGTGCCAGCAGACCTACCGGACTTCACTACGAGCAGTACTTC
TRBJ2-1 . many TRBV29-1 CSEGTSYNEQFF TGCAGCGAGGGGACATCCTACAATGAGCAGTTCTTC
TRBJ2-7 . . TRBV2 CASILPGRENYEQYF TGTGCCAGCATTCTCCCGGGACGAGAGAACTACGAGCAGTACTTC
TRBJ2-2 TRBD2 . TRBV7-9 CASTSGSDGELFF TGTGCCAGCACTAGCGGGAGTGACGGGGAGCTGTTTTTT
TRBJ1-1 TRBD1 once TRBV6-5 CASSYDRGDTMNTGAFF TGTGCCAGCAGTTACGACAGGGGTGACACTATGAACACTGGAGCTTTCTTT
TRBJ2-3 . . TRBV20-1 CSAREPRRDRPSRSSARDTQYF TGCAGTGCTAGAGAGCCGAGGCGGGACCGACCTTCACGCAGTTCAGCACGAGATACGCAGTATTTT
TRBJ1-1 . few TRBV7-2 CASSSAMNTEAFF TGTGCCAGCAGCTCCGCTATGAACACTGAAGCTTTCTTT
TRBJ2-1 TRBD1 few TRBV6-6 CASSMPGQGNDEQFF TGTGCCAGCAGTATGCCGGGACAGGGTAACGATGAGCAGTTCTTC
TRBJ1-2 . . TRBV28 CASTQGFNYGYTF TGTGCCAGCACCCAGGGGTTTAACTATGGCTACACCTTC
TRBJ2-3 . many TRBV10-1 CASSAQSTAPTDTQYF TGCGCCAGCAGTGCTCAGTCGACAGCTCCGACAGATACGCAGTATTTT
TRBJ2-3 . . TRBV25-1 CASSVTGLPQGGTQYF TGTGCCAGCAGTGTGACGGGACTACCCCAGGGGGGTACGCAGTATTTT
TRBJ2-7 . many TRBV30 CAWSAVDRLTMYF TGTGCCTGGAGTGCCGTGGACCGCCTTACGATGTACTTC
TRBJ2-7 TRBD1 . TRBV29-1 CSVVQGVFGEQYF TGCAGCGTTGTACAGGGGGTGTTCGGCGAGCAGTACTTC
TRBJ2-1 . few TRBV3-1 CASSQGGLLDEQFF TGTGCCAGCAGCCAAGGAGGACTTTTAGATGAGCAGTTCTTC
TRBJ1-1 . few TRBV7-6 CASSGRENTEAFF TGTGCCAGCAGCGGCCGGGAGAACACTGAAGCTTTCTTT
TRBJ2-7 . many TRBV10-2 CASFNRAGEQYF TGCGCCAGCTTTAACAGGGCAGGCGAGCAGTACTTC
TRBJ1-1 . . TRBV3-1 CASSQDEGMNTEAFF TGTGCCAGCAGCCAAGACGAGGGCATGAACACTGAAGCTTTCTTT
TRBJ2-7 TRBD2 . TRBV7-8 CASSAGDYEQYF TGTGCCAGCTCAGCGGGAGACTACGAGCAGTACTTC
TRBJ1-5 . many TRBV10-2 CASSPGFNQPQHF TGCGCCAGCAGTCCAGGATTCAATCAGCCCCAGCATTTT
TRBJ2-7 TRBD1 . TRBV20-1 CSARDQDRGFYEQYF TGCAGTGCTAGAGATCAGGACAGGGGGTTCTACGAGCAGTACTTC
TRBJ2-7 . . TRBV5-1 CASSFRDGYEQYF TGCGCCAGCAGCTTCCGAGACGGCTACGAGCAGTACTTC
TRBJ1-3 . few TRBV3-1 CASSQPGIGNTIYF TGTGCCAGCAGCCAACCAGGGATTGGAAACACCATATATTTT